This TCR beta chain was captured in a study of T cell repertoires in cytomegalovirus infection. Study conclusions and caveats: Summed frequency of shared TCR beta families picked out CMV carriers who also had the relevant HLA.

This clonotype was picked up many times. The antigen is unknown. The germline V and J ends were trimmed by 1 base and 2 bases, with 14 bases remaining between them. The germline gives CDR1 SGHTA, CDR2 FQGNSA. This CDR3 has 16 amino acids. TCRdb reprocessed the reads via MiXCR and lists one record per CDR3 protein. The table includes around 210,000 distinct CDR3 sequences, 6% to 8% detected once. This clonotype originated in a human donor in good health (CMV status not recorded). Some clones in this sample may be carry-over from other donors' samples. This chain connects TRBV7-2 to TRBJ1-2; D uncertain. Sample: PBMCs. DNA of the CDR3: TGTGCCAGCAGCTTAGAGTCCGGGAAGAGAAACTATGGCTACACCTTC. Translation: CASSLESGKRNYGYTF.